This is a list of T cell receptor beta chains from one sample in a study of T cell responses to AZD1222 COVID-19 vaccine. Method: immunoSEQ multiplex PCR; TCRdb's copy keeps in-frame clones and lacks some. The sample comprises some 70,000 clones, about 80% of which are singletons, and around 15% rests with the top ten. The specimen comprised peripheral blood, sampled 28 days after the second AZD1222 dose. The source of these receptors is an adult who received the AZD1222 COVID-19 vaccine. The CDR3 runs from the conserved cysteine through the conserved F or W. D genes are given only for firm matches. For some rows the clone size is stated as once, few or many, or as a class when expanded; others skip it.

d_gene | j_gene | abundance | v_gene | CDR3nt | CDR3aa
TRBD2 | TRBJ2-2 | NA | TRBV7-2 | TGTGCCAGCAGCTTTTACCCGGGACTAGGAACCGGGGAGCTGTTTTTT | CASSFYPGLGTGELFF
TRBD2 | TRBJ2-3 | NA | TRBV11-2 | TGTGCCAGCAGCTTAGGTGCGGGGGGTGGGACAGATACGCAGTATTTT | CASSLGAGGGTDTQYF
TRBD1 | TRBJ2-3 | NA | TRBV5-4 | TGTGCCAGCAGCCCGAACGGTGGGACAGGGGTGGCAGATACGCAGTATTTT | CASSPNGGTGVADTQYF
TRBD1 | TRBJ1-3 | NA | TRBV3-1/TRBV3-2 | TGTGCCAGCAGTCCGGACAGGGGGAGAGGAAACACCATATATTTT | CASSPDRGRGNTIYF
TRBD1 | TRBJ1-1 | NA | TRBV11-3 | TGTGCCAGCAGCCCTCGGACAGGGACTGAAGCTTTCTTT | CASSPRTGTEAFF
NA | TRBJ1-1 | NA | TRBV6-5 | TGTGCCAGCAGTTACGAGGGACGGGCTTTCTTT | CASSYEGRAFF
NA | TRBJ1-6 | once | TRBV5-6 | TGTGCCAGCAGCTCGTCGGGTCTTGGGGCACCCCTCCACTTT | CASSSSGLGAPLHF
TRBD1 | TRBJ2-7 | NA | TRBV27 | TGTGCCAGCAGTTTATACGCCCCTATTGGGCAGGGGGCGTCCTCCTACGAGCAGTACTTC | CASSLYAPIGQGASSYEQYF
NA | TRBJ2-1 | once | TRBV3-1/TRBV3-2 | TGTGCCAGCAGCCCCCATTCTAGCGTCTCAAGCTCCTACAATGAGCAGTTCTTC | CASSPHSSVSSSYNEQFF
TRBD1 | TRBJ1-5 | NA | TRBV10-2 | TGCGCCAGCAGTACAACAGGGGGAGTGAATCAGCCCCAGCATTTT | CASSTTGGVNQPQHF
NA | TRBJ1-1 | NA | TRBV6-5 | TGTGCCACCAAACCGGACAGTACTGAAGCTTTCTTT | CATKPDSTEAFF
NA | TRBJ2-2 | NA | TRBV6-1 | TGTGCCAGCAGTGATTGGGCTTCTGTCGGGGAGCTGTTTTTT | CASSDWASVGELFF
NA | TRBJ1-1 | NA | TRBV5-1 | TGCGCCAGCAGCTCTCCCCCGAACACTGAAGCTTTCTTT | CASSSPPNTEAFF
NA | TRBJ1-2 | NA | TRBV29-1 | TGCAGCGCCACCTTTGGCTATGGCTACACCTTC | CSATFGYGYTF
NA | TRBJ2-7 | few | TRBV27 | TGTGCCAGCAGTAAAGATCCAGGGGGGAGCTTGGCCTACGAGCAGTACTTC | CASSKDPGGSLAYEQYF
TRBD2 | TRBJ2-1 | NA | TRBV6-6 | TGTGCCACCAGGGTAGCGGGGGCGGTCTACAATGAGCAGTTCTTC | CATRVAGAVYNEQFF
TRBD2 | TRBJ2-1 | NA | TRBV3-1/TRBV3-2 | TGTGCCAGCAGCCGGGTAGCGGGGGGGCGTGAGCAGTTCTTC | CASSRVAGGREQFF
TRBD1 | TRBJ2-3 | NA | TRBV2 | TGTGCCAGCAGGGCATTGACAGGGACAGATACGCAGTATTTT | CASRALTGTDTQYF
TRBD2 | TRBJ2-1 | NA | TRBV4-1 | TGCGCCAGCAGCCGTAATAGCGGGGTCCAGAGCTCCTACAATGAGCAGTTCTTC | CASSRNSGVQSSYNEQFF
NA | TRBJ2-1 | NA | TRBV7-9 | TGTGCCAGCAGGGACGGGACGGGATCAGCGGAGCAGTTCTTC | CASRDGTGSAEQFF
NA | TRBJ1-1 | NA | TRBV2 | TGTGCCAGCACAACCAGCCTCGCTGAAGCTTTCTTT | CASTTSLAEAFF
TRBD1 | TRBJ1-5 | NA | TRBV5-5 | TGTGCCAGCAGCGTAGGGACAGGGGTACTTGGAGAGCCCCAGCATTTT | CASSVGTGVLGEPQHF
NA | TRBJ1-1 | once | TRBV19 | TGTGCCAGTAGGGACAGGAACACTGAAGCTTTCTTT | CASRDRNTEAFF
TRBD2 | TRBJ2-2 | medium-sized | TRBV2 | TGTGCCAGCAGGGGGGGACTAGTCACCGGGGAGCTGTTTTTT | CASRGGLVTGELFF
NA | TRBJ2-7 | NA | TRBV7-8 | TGTGCCAGCAGCATGACAGAGGGCTACGAGCAGTACTTC | CASSMTEGYEQYF
NA | TRBJ2-7 | NA | TRBV6-5 | TGTGCCAGCAGTTCATATACAGGGGAGCAGTACTTC | CASSSYTGEQYF
TRBD1 | TRBJ1-2 | NA | TRBV6-6 | TGTGCCAGCAGTAAAAGCACAGGGGCAGCTAACTATGGCTACACCTTC | CASSKSTGAANYGYTF
NA | TRBJ1-2 | NA | TRBV3-1/TRBV3-2 | TGTGCCAGCAGCCAGTTAAGGGGGGATGGCTACACCTTC | CASSQLRGDGYTF
NA | TRBJ1-3 | NA | TRBV7-2 | TGTGCCAGCAGCTCGTCCACCGGGACGGTAGGAAACACCATATATTTT | CASSSSTGTVGNTIYF
NA | TRBJ1-1 | NA | TRBV12-3/TRBV12-4 | TGTGCCAGCGCCTGGGGGTCTGAGGCTTTCTTT | CASAWGSEAFF
TRBD2 | TRBJ2-5 | NA | TRBV9 | TGTGCCAGCAGCGTAGGGCTAGCGGGGGCCCAAGAGACCCAGTACTTC | CASSVGLAGAQETQYF
NA | TRBJ2-7 | NA | TRBV6-2/TRBV6-3 | TGTGCCAGCAGTTACATGGACTACGAGCAGTACTTC | CASSYMDYEQYF
NA | TRBJ1-1 | few | TRBV2 | TGTGCCAGCATACGAGGATACACTGAAGCTTTCTTT | CASIRGYTEAFF
NA | TRBJ1-2 | NA | TRBV3-1/TRBV3-2 | TGTGCCAGCAGCCAAAGAGGGGTCGGCTACACCTTC | CASSQRGVGYTF
NA | TRBJ1-3 | NA | TRBV7-9 | TGTGCCAGCAGCTTAACTGGAAACACCATATATTTT | CASSLTGNTIYF
TRBD1 | TRBJ1-1 | NA | TRBV7-2 | TGTGCCAGCAGCTCGACGAGACAGGGTAACACTGAAGCTTTCTTT | CASSSTRQGNTEAFF
TRBD1 | TRBJ1-1 | NA | TRBV6-5 | TGTGCCAGCAGCGACAGGGGGCAGACTGAAGCTTTCTTT | CASSDRGQTEAFF
NA | TRBJ1-6 | NA | TRBV19 | TGTGCCAGTAATGAGGCCTCCTATAATTCACCCCTCCACTTT | CASNEASYNSPLHF
NA | TRBJ2-3 | NA | TRBV7-2 | TGTGCCAGCAGCCAGGTGGGAGATACGCAGTATTTT | CASSQVGDTQYF
NA | TRBJ2-5 | NA | TRBV11-3 | TGTGCCAGCAGCTTAGGTTATTTGGCGGAAGAGACCCAGTACTTC | CASSLGYLAEETQYF
NA | TRBJ2-3 | NA | TRBV24-1 | TGTGCCACCAGTGATCCGAATCCTTCAGGGGAGCGACACACAGATACGCAGTATTTT | CATSDPNPSGERHTDTQYF
NA | TRBJ1-5 | NA | TRBV2 | TGTGCCAGCCAGTATATTAATCAGCCCCAGCATTTT | CASQYINQPQHF
NA | TRBJ2-7 | NA | TRBV5-6 | TGTGCCAGCAGCTTGGCGTCCTACGAGCAGTACTTC | CASSLASYEQYF
TRBD1 | TRBJ2-2 | NA | TRBV10-1 | TGCGCCAGCAGTGCGTGGACAGGGCAGGGCACCGGGGAGCTGTTTTTT | CASSAWTGQGTGELFF
TRBD1 | TRBJ1-1 | NA | TRBV10-3 | TGTGCCATCAGTGAGTCGGGGGACAGGGAGGTGGACACTGAAGCTTTCTTT | CAISESGDREVDTEAFF
NA | TRBJ1-1 | NA | TRBV3-1/TRBV3-2 | TGTGCCAGCAGCCAAGAATTCCTCTCCAAGAACACTGAAGCTTTCTTT | CASSQEFLSKNTEAFF
NA | TRBJ1-2 | NA | TRBV3-1/TRBV3-2 | TGTGCCAGCAGCCATGCCGATGGCTACACCTTC | CASSHADGYTF
NA | TRBJ1-4 | NA | TRBV5-4 | TGTGCCAGCAGCTTGCAATTCGGGCGGGGGACTAATGAAAAACTGTTTTTT | CASSLQFGRGTNEKLFF
NA | TRBJ1-2 | NA | TRBV10-3 | TGTGCCATCAGTGAGTCGAGCCAGACCTATGGCTACACCTTC | CAISESSQTYGYTF
TRBD2 | TRBJ2-1 | NA | TRBV5-8 | TGTGCCAGCAGGCATCAAGTTAGCGGGGGCTACAATGAGCAGTTCTTC | CASRHQVSGGYNEQFF
NA | TRBJ2-1 | NA | TRBV4-1 | TGCGCCAGCAGCCAAGACGCGGGGGCTACTTCACGCTCCTACAATGAGCAGTTCTTC | CASSQDAGATSRSYNEQFF
NA | TRBJ1-5 | NA | TRBV12-3/TRBV12-4 | TGTGCCAGCAGTTTGGGGGGGGGAGGACCAGAGCATTTT | CASSLGGGGPEHF
NA | TRBJ2-2 | NA | TRBV14 | TGTGCCAGCAGCCAAGTACGCTCCGGGGAGCTGTTTTTT | CASSQVRSGELFF